The next 8 T cell receptor beta chains were all read from a single sample in a study of spatial heterogeneity in lung cancer. TCRdb reanalysed the 5' RACE reads using MiXCR and keeps one entry per CDR3 protein. This table holds more than 65,000 distinct CDR3 sequences, about 8.5% found once. Time point of the sample: sample taken at primary tumor resection. This specimen consisted of PBMCs, obtained at surgery. Source of these receptors: a male donor with early-stage non-small cell lung cancer.

This clonotype appeared a few times. The V and J genes are TRBV2 and TRBJ2-3, with D uncertain. Trimming took off 7 bases at V and 5 bases at J, with 13 bases between the two ends. This CDR3 spans 13 amino acids. Looked up from germline, CDR1 is SNHLY and CDR2 is FYNNEI. The DNA of the CDR3 is TGTGCCAGCAATAGTCCTGAGAAAGATACGCAGTATTTT. It translates to CASNSPEKDTQYF.

The table lists this clonotype with many counts. The chain carries TRBV7-8 and TRBJ2-7; D unresolved. Trimming stripped 5 bases from V and 3 bases from J, with 11 bases between. In germline, CDR1 is SGHVS, CDR2 FQNEAQ. This CDR3 region has 13 residues. The CDR3 sequence is CASSQHQNYEQYF. The CDR3 DNA reads as TGTGCCAGCAGCCAACACCAGAACTACGAGCAGTACTTC.

This clonotype was counted only a few times. The V and J genes are TRBV5-1 and TRBJ1-1; D uncertain. CDR3 length: 13 amino acids. V was clipped by 5 bases and J by 6 bases, with 14 bases between them. Germline V gene sequence: CDR1 SGHRS, CDR2 YFSETQ. In DNA, the CDR3 is TGCGCCAGCAGTTCCGGACGAGGCGCTGAAGCTTTCTTT. Its protein product is CASSSGRGAEAFF.

This clonotype was detected ten times or more. CDR3 amino acids: CASSDGTRSSYEQYF. As DNA, the CDR3 is TGTGCCAGCAGTGACGGGACTAGGAGCTCCTACGAGCAGTACTTC. The chain joins TRBV25-1 to TRBJ2-7; the match to TRBD2 covers 8 bases. The J segment lost 0 bases and the V segment lost 3 bases, leaving 4 bases of the junction unmatched. The CDR3 is 15 residues long. Germline CDR1 is MGHDK and CDR2 is SYGVNS.

Ten or more counts support this clonotype. The genes are TRBV12-3 or TRBV12-4 and TRBJ2-7; D possibly corresponds to TRBD1 (7 bases). The CDR3 totals 14 residues. Trimming removed 6 bases from V and 5 bases from J, with 17 bases in between. This CDR3 is CASRGTGEVHEQYF. The CDR3 region has the DNA TGTGCCAGCAGAGGAACAGGGGAGGTACACGAGCAGTACTTC.

This clonotype was detected many times. J is TRBJ2-3 and V is TRBV29-1; 7 positions match TRBD2. The V and J ends lost 7 bases and 2 bases, in that order; junction bases with no gene match: 15. This CDR3 is built from 16 residues. Germline loops: CDR1 SQVTM, CDR2 ANQGSEA. As DNA, the CDR3 is TGCAGCGCGAATCGGGGAGGTAGCGGGTACACAGATACGCAGTATTTT. The encoded protein is CSANRGGSGYTDTQYF.

The chain carries TRBV6-2 or TRBV6-3 and TRBJ2-7; D gene ambiguous. The CDR3 is 14 amino acids. V dropped 8 bases and J dropped 4 bases, with 18 bases sitting between them. Per the germline V gene, CDR1 is MNHEY and CDR2 is SVGEGT. The CDR3 loop reads CASSGRVGHYEQYF. CDR3 coding DNA: TGTGCCAGCTCCGGTCGGGTCGGCCATTACGAGCAGTACTTC.

This clonotype was seen many times. This chain joins TRBV5-4 and TRBJ2-2; no clear D gene. CDR1 is SGHNT, CDR2 YYREEE, per germline (reference sequence). The germline V and J ends were trimmed by 1 base and 1 base, with 8 bases remaining between them. This CDR3 is built from 15 residues. Here the CDR3 DNA reads TGTGCCAGCAGCTTGCTGACCGGGAACACCGGGGAGCTGTTTTTT. Protein product: CASSLLTGNTGELFF.